The T cell receptor (beta chain) described here comes from a study of T cells in Graves' hyperthyroidism and ophthalmopathy. Study-wide results and limits: The model identified upcoming ophthalmopathy a median approximately 6.5 months ahead of onset. Through a model of 13 V-J features, ophthalmopathy was separated from stable hyperthyroidism.

This clonotype was seen repeatedly, ten times or more. What it binds is unknown. PBMCs stemmed from 10 ml fresh peripheral blood. Researchers took RNA transcripts and amplified the TCR beta CDR3 regions from them. Primed by the HTBI set, a first-round RT-PCR was run on the TCR CDR3. From the multiplex PCR reads, TCRdb called clonotypes with MiXCR, one entry per CDR3 protein. The table lists approximately 410,000 distinct CDR3 sequences, roughly an eighth of them singletons. The CDR3 spans 14 residues. Trimming took 4 bases from V and 5 from J; bases not matched to a gene: 5. Germline lookup yields CDR1 SGHTA and CDR2 FQGNSA.

The clonotype originates from a woman aged 18 to 35 with Graves' hyperthyroidism. Sequenced sample: blood. The chain employs TRBV7-2 and TRBJ2-3; 8 nucleotides line up with TRBD2. CDR3 residues: CASSYSGTRDTQYF. In DNA, the CDR3 is TGTGCCAGCAGCTACTCCGGGACTAGAGATACGCAGTATTTT.